The source of this T cell receptor beta chain is a study of T-cell reconstitution after alpha-beta-depleted transplantation in children listed by TCRdb under 2016. Broadly, across the study: Using TCR repertoire profiling, the study quantitatively followed how T-cell immune reconstitution unfolded in children after TCRalphabeta/CD19-depleted allogeneic hematopoietic cell transplantation.

The germline V gene specifies MRHNA as CDR1 and SNTAGT as CDR2. CDR3 length: 14 amino acids, cysteine to phenylalanine. The kept DNA is CDR3 alone, 42 bases in frame from the first base. Relative to germline, V is missing 4 bases and J is missing 8 bases, with 8 bases of the junction outside any gene match. Libraries came from PCR. Sequenced on an Illumina HiSeq 2500. To normalize quantification of the TCRbeta repertoire, the TCR libraries were built with molecular barcoding that relied on unique molecular identifiers. Starting from the raw public reads, TCRdb applied fastp trimming at Q25, assembled clones with MiXCR and retained in-frame beta chains. Rows are unified per CDR3 protein, each entry keeping the most common DNA and genes. This sample has about 370,000 distinct CDR3 sequences in its table, and around 21% of those were observed once. Of the sample, approximately 3.8% falls within the top ten clones.

A note on this clonotype: The clone's antigen remains unknown. No base quality information exists; no much larger clone differs at one position.

This TCR was sampled from a human donor who donated a stem cell graft to a child with acute myeloid leukemia. The starting material was PBMCs from the stem cell graft donor, obtained from the stem cell graft. The rearranged chain carries TRBV6-4 and TRBJ2-1; 7 junctional bases match TRBD2. The CDR3 protein sequence reads: CASSGAGDRDEQFF. The nucleotide sequence reads as follows: TGTGCCAGCAGTGGGGCGGGAGATAGGGATGAGCAGTTCTTC.